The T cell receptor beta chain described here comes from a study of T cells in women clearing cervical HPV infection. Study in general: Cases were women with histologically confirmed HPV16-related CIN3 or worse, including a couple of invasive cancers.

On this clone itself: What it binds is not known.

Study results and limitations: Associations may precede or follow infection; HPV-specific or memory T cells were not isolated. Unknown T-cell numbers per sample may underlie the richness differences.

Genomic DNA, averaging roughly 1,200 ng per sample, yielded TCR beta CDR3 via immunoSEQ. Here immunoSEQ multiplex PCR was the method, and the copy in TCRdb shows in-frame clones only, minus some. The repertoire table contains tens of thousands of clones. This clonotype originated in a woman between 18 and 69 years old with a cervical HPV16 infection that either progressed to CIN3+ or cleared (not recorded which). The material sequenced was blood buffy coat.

This CDR3 is CAISEPPGTSGIADTQYF. The sequenced CDR3 bases are TGTGCCATCAGTGAGCCGCCCGGGACTAGCGGGATCGCAGATACG. The chain couples TRBV10-3 to TRBJ2-3; the match to TRBD2 covers 13 bases. The read gets to within 3 residues of the CDR3 end, and the germline J gene fills in the rest. With V trimmed by 2 bases and J by 4 bases, 9 bases remained unmatched. CDR1 and CDR2 from the germline V gene are ENHRY and SYGVKD. The CDR3 contains 18 residues.